These 22 T cell receptor beta chains originate from one sample sequenced in a study of cytomegalovirus exposure and HLA in healthy donors. Use of 60 Vbeta and 13 Jbeta primers characterized the PCR. Only in-frame clones appear in the TCRdb table, and some are missing; sequencing was by immunoSEQ multiplex PCR. The sample contains some 190,000 clones, about 80% of which appear only once. Specimen: PBMCs. These receptors came from a woman in her thirties in good health and CMV-seronegative.

The rearrangement joins TRBV5-1 to TRBJ2-4; 9 bases map to TRBD1. V lost 3 bases and J lost 8; bases outside the gene matches: 9. Germline loops: CDR1 SGHRS, CDR2 YFSETQ. The CDR3 is 15 residues long. CDR3 protein: CASSSQTGQGYIQYF. CDR3 DNA sequence: TGCGCCAGCAGCTCGCAAACGGGACAGGGATACATTCAGTACTTC.

The genes are TRBV6-5 and TRBJ1-2, with D tentatively TRBD1 (6 bases). The CDR3 is made up of 16 amino acids. Germline values: CDR1 MNHEY, CDR2 SVGAGI. V was trimmed by 2 bases and J by 4 bases, leaving 17 bases between them. In nucleotides, the CDR3 is TGTGCCAGCAGTTACCGGGGGGGGCCTGTTAGCTATGGCTACACCTTC. As protein: CASSYRGGPVSYGYTF.

This sequence joins TRBV6-6 and TRBJ1-5; TRBD1 aligns across 7 bases. CDR1 is MNHNY, CDR2 SVGAGI, per germline (reference sequence). The CDR3 is 14 residues long. J gave up 3 bases and V 4 bases, and 3 bases lay outside the gene matches. This CDR3 reads CASSSGTVNQPQHF. In DNA, the CDR3 is TGTGCCAGCAGTTCAGGGACAGTCAATCAGCCCCAGCATTTT.

The V call is TRBV5-1, the J call TRBJ1-2; a possible D gene is TRBD1 (5 bases). The CDR3 is made up of 15 amino acids. Germline V gives CDR1 SGHRS, CDR2 YFSETQ. Trimming took off 3 bases at V and 5 bases at J, with 17 bases between the two ends. The CDR3 sequence: CASSSMTESDYGYTF. The CDR3 DNA sequence: TGCGCCAGCAGCTCCATGACAGAGTCTGATTATGGCTACACCTTC.

The rearrangement joins TRBV29-1 to TRBJ1-2, with 8 bases that match TRBD1. The V segment lost 6 bases and the J segment 0 bases; nucleotides outside the gene matches: 3. The CDR3 has 13 amino acids. Germline V gene sequence: CDR1 SQVTM, CDR2 ANQGSEA. CDR3 loop: CSVQGETNYGYTF. The CDR3 DNA sequence: TGCAGCGTACAGGGGGAAACTAACTATGGCTACACCTTC.

The rearrangement links TRBV5-6 to TRBJ1-4, with a tentative D call TRBD1 (6 bases). The V and J ends lost 4 bases and 5 bases respectively, with 27 bases between them. Germline CDR1 SGHDT, CDR2 YYEEEE. The CDR3 is 19 amino acids. The CDR3 DNA reads as TGTGCCAGCAGCCCGGACCACTTATCAGGGGAGTGGGAGAATGAAAAACTGTTTTTT. This encodes CASSPDHLSGEWENEKLFF.

The DNA of the CDR3 is TGTGCCAGTAGTATTGTCGGGACAGGTATCAATGAGCAGTTCTTC. Protein: CASSIVGTGINEQFF. V and J are TRBV19 and TRBJ2-1; TRBD1 agrees at 8 bases. The junction had 7 bases not matched to a gene; V was cut back by 3 bases and J by 6 bases. Germline V gene data show CDR1 as LNHDA and CDR2 as SQIVND (reference sequence). The CDR3 totals 15 residues. Full variable domain (rest looked up from reference TRBV19 and TRBJ2-1): DGGITQSPKYLFRKEGQNVTLSCEQNLNHDAMYWYRQDPGQGLRLIYYSQIVNDFQKGDIAEGYSVSREKKESFPLTVTSAQKNPTAFYLCASSIVGTGINEQFFGPGTRLTVL.

The chain combines TRBV30 with TRBJ2-5, with D maybe TRBD2 (5 bases). Germline CDR1 reads GTSNPN; CDR2 reads SVGIG (reference sequence). Trimming left V 8 bases short and J 5 bases short, with 18 bases between. The CDR3 covers 13 residues. The CDR3 DNA reads as TGTGCCCTCACCCCGAGCGGTGAGGAGACCCAGTACTTC. Its translation is CALTPSGEETQYF.

A few counts support this clone. The chain links TRBV6-6 to TRBJ1-1, with 9 bases matching TRBD1. Germline CDR1 MNHNY, CDR2 SVGAGI (reference sequence). CDR3 length equals 15 residues. Trimming at V came to 7 bases and at J to 3 bases, leaving 9 bases not matched to a gene. CDR3 sequence reads: CASKPRQGGYTEAFF. CDR3 DNA: TGTGCCAGCAAGCCTCGACAGGGGGGATACACTGAAGCTTTCTTT.

The gene calls are TRBV6-5 and TRBJ1-2, with D maybe TRBD1 (5 bases). The V end was cut by 5 bases, the J end by 4 bases, with 11 bases between. Per germline, CDR1 MNHEY and CDR2 SVGAGI. The CDR3 length is 13 residues. DNA for the CDR3: TGTGCCAGCAGTCGGACAACTCTCTATGGCTACACCTTC. This translates into CASSRTTLYGYTF.

The chain is built from TRBV5-1 and TRBJ2-7; tentatively, D is TRBD1 (5 bases). The CDR3 extends over 14 amino acids. V was pared by 3 bases and J by 0 bases, with 10 bases between. Germline V gene data show CDR1 as SGHRS and CDR2 as YFSETQ. The CDR3 loop is CASSSPDSSYEQYF. The CDR3 DNA reads as TGCGCCAGCAGCTCGCCTGACAGCTCCTACGAGCAGTACTTC.

The chain has TRBV7-8 and TRBJ2-1; 8 bases are shared with TRBD1. Per germline, CDR1 SGHVS and CDR2 FQNEAQ. V gave up 4 bases and J gave up 9 bases; unmatched junction bases: 11. The CDR3 covers 15 residues. In nucleotides, the CDR3 is TGTGCCAGCAGCTGGACCGGGACAGGCTTGGGTGAGCAGTTCTTC. Its translation: CASSWTGTGLGEQFF.

The rearrangement links TRBV19 to TRBJ1-4; no reliable D call. Trimming stripped 6 bases from V and 0 bases from J, with 11 bases between. Germline V gene sequence: CDR1 LNHDA, CDR2 SQIVND (reference sequence). This CDR3 contains 15 residues. The CDR3 DNA reads as TGTGCCAGTAGGCAACACAGTGCAACTAATGAAAAACTGTTTTTT. It specifies CASRQHSATNEKLFF.

As regards this clone: This specimen includes other DNA sequences encoding the same CDR3. V usage is TRBV30 and J usage is TRBJ2-4; 8 bases fit TRBD2. The CDR3 spans 17 residues. V shed 4 bases, J shed 0 bases, and the junction held 11 bases outside the gene matches. Germline-derived CDR1 and CDR2 are GTSNPN and SVGIG (reference sequence). The CDR3 sequence is CAWNLAGGTVAKNIQYF. The CDR3 nucleotides are TGTGCCTGGAATCTAGCGGGTGGAACCGTAGCCAAAAACATTCAGTACTTC.

The chain links TRBV7-8 to TRBJ1-2; D unresolved. The V end lost 1 base, the J end lost 0 bases, and 15 bases lay between the germline ends. CDR3 size: 17 residues. The germline CDR1 and CDR2 sequences are SGHVS and FQNEAQ. CDR3 protein: CASSLVWRPGPNYGYTF. The CDR3 DNA is TGTGCCAGCAGCTTAGTTTGGAGGCCCGGGCCTAACTATGGCTACACCTTC.

The J gene is TRBJ2-1, the V gene TRBV5-1, with D possibly being TRBD2 (6 bases). V was trimmed by 2 bases and J by 4 bases, leaving 16 bases between them. CDR1 and CDR2 (germline): SGHRS, YFSETQ. The CDR3 covers 16 residues. As DNA, the CDR3 is TGCGCCAGCAGCTTATCCCCTAGCGTTAAATACAATGAGCAGTTCTTC. As protein: CASSLSPSVKYNEQFF.

The chain employs TRBV6-5 and TRBJ1-2; no firm D call. Trimming pared 6 bases from V and 4 bases from J, leaving 12 bases between. CDR3 length equals 13 residues. Germline V gives CDR1 MNHEY, CDR2 SVGAGI. CDR3 coding DNA: TGTGCCAGCAGCCGTAAATATTTCTATGGCTACACCTTC. Amino acid sequence: CASSRKYFYGYTF.

The chain recombines TRBV2 with TRBJ2-1; 9 nucleotides align to TRBD2. Germline values: CDR1 SNHLY, CDR2 FYNNEI. Trimming removed 4 bases from V and 2 bases from J; junction bases left unmatched: 6. The CDR3 length is 16 residues. As DNA, the CDR3 is TGTGCCAGCAGTGGCCCGGGCGGGGGGGCCTACAATGAGCAGTTCTTC. Its protein is CASSGPGGGAYNEQFF.

The chain recombines TRBV2 with TRBJ2-5, with 10 nucleotides matching TRBD1. The CDR3 length is 15 residues. Germline V gene data show CDR1 as SNHLY and CDR2 as FYNNEI. V gave up 3 bases and J gave up 5 bases; unmatched junction bases: 6. CDR3 in amino acids: CASSEWTGGSETQYF. The CDR3 DNA reads as TGTGCCAGCAGTGAGTGGACAGGGGGTTCCGAGACCCAGTACTTC.

This sequence joins TRBV19 and TRBJ1-3, with 7 bases identical to TRBD1. The CDR3 length is 15 residues. Losses at the gene ends were 8 bases for V and 2 bases for J; bases not matched to a gene: 9. Per germline, CDR1 LNHDA and CDR2 SQIVND (reference sequence). In DNA, the CDR3 is TGTGCCAGTGGGGACACGGGGACAGCTGGAAACACCATATATTTT. Its translation is CASGDTGTAGNTIYF.

The chain employs TRBV19 and TRBJ2-1; weak D call: TRBD2 (6 bases). CDR3 size: 13 residues. Germline CDR1 reads LNHDA; CDR2 reads SQIVND (reference sequence). V was clipped by 6 bases and J by 10 bases, with 16 bases between them. The CDR3 reads CASRQSGTHEQFF. The CDR3 nucleotides are TGTGCCAGTAGGCAGTCCGGGACTCACGAGCAGTTCTTC.

The chain couples TRBV6-1 to TRBJ1-1; D is perhaps TRBD1 (6 bases). CDR1 and CDR2 from the germline V gene are MNHNS and SASEGT. With 6 bases removed from V and 7 bases from J, the gap between germline ends came to 18 bases. The CDR3 loop spans 14 amino acids. CDR3 residues: CASSPQGPINEAFF. CDR3 DNA sequence: TGTGCCAGCAGCCCCCAGGGGCCGATCAATGAAGCTTTCTTT.